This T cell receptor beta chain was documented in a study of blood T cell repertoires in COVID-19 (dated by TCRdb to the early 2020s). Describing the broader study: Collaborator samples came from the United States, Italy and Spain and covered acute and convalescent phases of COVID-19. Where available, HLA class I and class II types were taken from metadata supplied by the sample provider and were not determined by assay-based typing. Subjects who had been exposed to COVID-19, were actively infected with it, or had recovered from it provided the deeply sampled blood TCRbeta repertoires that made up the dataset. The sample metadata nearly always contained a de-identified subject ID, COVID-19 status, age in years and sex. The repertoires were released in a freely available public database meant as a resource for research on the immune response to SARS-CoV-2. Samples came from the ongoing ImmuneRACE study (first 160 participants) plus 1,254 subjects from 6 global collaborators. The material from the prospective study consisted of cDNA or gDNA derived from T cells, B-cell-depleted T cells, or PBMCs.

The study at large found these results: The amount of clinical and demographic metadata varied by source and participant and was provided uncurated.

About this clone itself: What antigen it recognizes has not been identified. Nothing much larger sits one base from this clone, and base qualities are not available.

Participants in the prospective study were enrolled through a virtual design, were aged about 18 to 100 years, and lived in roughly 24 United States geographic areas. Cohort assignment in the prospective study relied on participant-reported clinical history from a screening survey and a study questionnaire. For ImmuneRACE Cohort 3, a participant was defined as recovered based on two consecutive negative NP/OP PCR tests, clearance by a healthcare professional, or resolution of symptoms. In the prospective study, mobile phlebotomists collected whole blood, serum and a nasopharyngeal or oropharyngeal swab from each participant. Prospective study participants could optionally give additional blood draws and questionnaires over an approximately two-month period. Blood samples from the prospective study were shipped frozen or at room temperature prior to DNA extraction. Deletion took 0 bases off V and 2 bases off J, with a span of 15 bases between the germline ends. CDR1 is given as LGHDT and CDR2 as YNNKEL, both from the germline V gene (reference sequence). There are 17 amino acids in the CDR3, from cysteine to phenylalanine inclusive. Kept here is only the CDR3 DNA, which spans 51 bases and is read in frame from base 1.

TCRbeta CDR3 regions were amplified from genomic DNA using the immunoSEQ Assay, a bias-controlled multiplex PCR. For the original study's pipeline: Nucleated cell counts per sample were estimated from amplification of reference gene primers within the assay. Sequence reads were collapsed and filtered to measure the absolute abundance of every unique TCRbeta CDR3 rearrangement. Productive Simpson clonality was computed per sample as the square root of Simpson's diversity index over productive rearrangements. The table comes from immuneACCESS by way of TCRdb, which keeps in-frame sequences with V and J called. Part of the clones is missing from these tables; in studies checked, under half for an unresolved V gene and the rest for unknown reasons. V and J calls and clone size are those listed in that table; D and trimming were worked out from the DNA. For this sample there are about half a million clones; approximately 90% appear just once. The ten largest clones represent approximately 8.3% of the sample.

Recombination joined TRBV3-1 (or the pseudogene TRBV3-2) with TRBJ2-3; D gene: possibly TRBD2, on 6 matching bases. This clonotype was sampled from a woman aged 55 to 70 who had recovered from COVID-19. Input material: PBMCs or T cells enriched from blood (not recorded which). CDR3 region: CASSQEYRLANTDTQYF. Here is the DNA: TGTGCCAGCAGCCAAGAATATCGGCTAGCGAACACAGATACGCAGTATTTT.